These 32 T cell receptor beta chains share one sample of origin, sequenced in a study of blood T cell repertoires in COVID-19. Here immunoSEQ multiplex PCR was the method, and the copy in TCRdb shows in-frame clones only, minus some. The table has hundreds of thousands of clones, roughly 90% seen once. The sequencing input was PBMCs or T cells enriched from blood (not recorded which). Receptors were obtained from a woman between 50 and 59 years old who had been exposed to COVID-19.

The rearrangement joins TRBV14 to TRBJ1-1; 8 bases fit TRBD1. The trim removed 3 bases at V and 5 bases at J, leaving 8 bases unmatched. The CDR3 runs 15 residues. Germline V gene sequence: CDR1 SGHDN, CDR2 FVKESK. CDR3 sequence (DNA): TGTGCCAGCAGCCAGATCGACAGGGGATGGACTGAAGCTTTCTTT. Encoded protein: CASSQIDRGWTEAFF.

The chain has TRBV27 and TRBJ1-1; D unclear. V was pared by 6 bases and J by 4 bases, with 12 bases between. Germline CDR1 reads MNHEY; CDR2 reads SMNVEV (reference sequence). The CDR3 length is 13 residues. The CDR3 region has the DNA TGTGCCAGCAGCTTTAACCTAGGCACTGAAGCTTTCTTT. Its translation: CASSFNLGTEAFF.

The chain links TRBV5-4 to TRBJ1-6; possibly TRBD1 for D (6 bases). Germline CDR1 is SGHNT and CDR2 is YYREEE (reference sequence). V lost 2 bases and J lost 0, with 6 bases in between. This CDR3 is built from 15 residues. The CDR3 spells CASSLGGSYNSPLHF. The CDR3 nucleotides read TGTGCCAGCAGCTTAGGGGGCTCCTATAATTCACCCCTCCACTTT.

The chain has TRBV2 and TRBJ1-3; D unresolved. There are 15 residues in the CDR3. V lost 4 bases and J 4 bases, leaving 14 bases between the germline ends. Germline V lookup: CDR1 SNHLY, CDR2 FYNNEI. The CDR3 DNA reads as TGTGCCAGCAGTGCCGCGAGCGGTACAGGAAACACCATATATTTT. It specifies CASSAASGTGNTIYF. The variable domain in full, with the rest retrieved from reference TRBV2 and TRBJ1-3, is EPEVTQTPSHQVTQMGQEVILRCVPISNHLYFYWYRQILGQKVEFLVSFYNNEISEKSEIFDDQFSVERPDGSNFTLKIRSTKLEDSAMYFCASSAASGTGNTIYFGEGSWLTVV.

The chain combines TRBV11-2 with TRBJ2-3, with D tentatively TRBD2 (5 bases). Trimming stripped 1 base from V and 5 bases from J, with 19 bases between. CDR3 size: 17 residues. The germline V gene encodes CDR1 SGHAT and CDR2 FQNNGV. DNA for the CDR3: TGTGCCAGCAGCTTAGCCCTGGGCAGTCGGAGGCGAGATACGCAGTATTTT. This sequence encodes CASSLALGSRRRDTQYF.

This clone was found a few times. This chain joins TRBV2 and TRBJ2-3; 8 bases align to TRBD2. After removal of 8 bases from V and 4 bases from J, the junction contained 11 bases not matched to a gene. The germline CDR1 and CDR2 sequences are SNHLY and FYNNEI. The CDR3 has 15 residues. The CDR3 DNA reads as TGTGCCAGCGGCCTCGGGGGGGTCCTCTCAGATACGCAGTATTTT. Encoded protein: CASGLGGVLSDTQYF. Looking up the rest from reference TRBV2 and TRBJ2-3 gives the full variable domain: EPEVTQTPSHQVTQMGQEVILRCVPISNHLYFYWYRQILGQKVEFLVSFYNNEISEKSEIFDDQFSVERPDGSNFTLKIRSTKLEDSAMYFCASGLGGVLSDTQYFGPGTRLTVL.

The rearrangement links TRBV4-2 to TRBJ1-6; 10 positions agree with TRBD1. The germline gives CDR1 LGHNA, CDR2 YNFKEQ. The CDR3 is 18 residues long. Losses at the gene ends were 0 bases for V and 6 bases for J; bases not matched to a gene: 8. The CDR3 nucleotides are TGTGCCAGCAGCCAAGATTTTTTGGACAGGGGGAGTAATTCACCCCTCCACTTT. Translating it yields CASSQDFLDRGSNSPLHF.

V is TRBV9 and J is TRBJ2-1; 15 bases fit TRBD2. Germline V gene lookup returns CDR1 SGDLS and CDR2 YYNGEE. J gave up 4 bases and V 3 bases, and 5 bases lay outside the gene matches. CDR3 size: 17 residues. The CDR3 coding sequence is TGTGCCAGCAGCGCCGGACTAGCGGGGGGGAATTACAATGAGCAGTTCTTC. Translation: CASSAGLAGGNYNEQFF.

On this clone itself: The junction differs from germline at one of its ends, possibly a read error. The gene calls are TRBV3-1 (or the pseudogene TRBV3-2) and TRBJ2-7; the match to TRBD2 covers 11 bases. The CDR3 sequence is 18 residues long. The V gene's germline CDR1 is LGHDT and CDR2 YNNKEL (reference sequence). The CDR3 protein is CASSQARLAGGLPYEQYF. The CDR3 DNA follows: TGTGCCAGCAGTCAAGCGCGTCTAGCGGGGGGTCTACCCTACGAGCAGTACTTC.

The chain couples TRBV3-1 (or the pseudogene TRBV3-2) to TRBJ1-2; 7 bases are shared with TRBD1. The germline V gene encodes CDR1 LGHDT and CDR2 YNNKEL (reference sequence). This CDR3 is 14 amino acids long. V lost 7 bases and J lost 4; bases outside the gene matches: 9. The CDR3 spells CASTFRDSTYGYTF. The CDR3 nucleotides are TGTGCCAGCACCTTCAGGGACAGCACCTATGGCTACACCTTC.

J is TRBJ1-5 and V is TRBV3-1 (or the pseudogene TRBV3-2); D remains unclear. Germline CDR1 reads LGHDT; CDR2 reads YNNKEL (reference sequence). This CDR3 has 22 amino acids. The V end lost 0 bases, the J end lost 0 bases, and 27 bases lay between the germline ends. The DNA of the CDR3 is TGTGCCAGCAGCCAAGATCTTGTTTGGCGCAAATACCATTACTATAGCAATCAGCCCCAGCATTTT. Encoded protein: CASSQDLVWRKYHYYSNQPQHF.

The chain has TRBV24-1 and TRBJ1-2; TRBD1 aligns across 7 bases. This CDR3 contains 16 residues. Trimming at V came to 2 bases and at J to 4 bases, leaving 9 bases not matched to a gene. CDR1 and CDR2 from the germline V gene are KGHDR and SFDVKD. This CDR3 reads CATSDSTGIGGYGYTF. The CDR3 nucleotides are TGTGCCACCAGTGATTCGACAGGGATTGGTGGCTATGGCTACACCTTC.

The chain employs TRBV14 and TRBJ2-1, with a possible D match to TRBD2 (6 bases). The V and J ends lost 4 bases and 2 bases respectively, with 12 bases between them. This CDR3 has 15 residues. The germline CDR1 and CDR2 sequences are SGHDN and FVKESK. The CDR3 spells CASSPLAIPYNEQFF. DNA for the CDR3: TGTGCCAGCAGCCCTCTAGCGATCCCCTACAATGAGCAGTTCTTC.

The gene calls are TRBV30 and TRBJ1-6; possible D gene TRBD1, 6 bases. The V end was cut by 0 bases, the J end by 6 bases, with 12 bases between. Looked up from germline, CDR1 is GTSNPN and CDR2 is SVGIG (reference sequence). The CDR3 extends over 15 amino acids. The CDR3 protein is CAWSVLGGSNSPLHF. In nucleotides, the CDR3 is TGTGCCTGGAGTGTACTAGGGGGTTCTAATTCACCCCTCCACTTT.

This clone has just one count. This sample includes further DNA sequences coding for the same CDR3. The rearrangement links TRBV12-3 or TRBV12-4 to TRBJ1-1; D is perhaps TRBD1 (5 bases). The ends were cut back, 3 bases at V and 1 base at J, with 6 bases in the middle. The CDR3 totals 13 residues. CDR3 in amino acids: CASSFQGNTEAFF. The CDR3 nucleotides are TGTGCCAGCAGTTTCCAGGGGAACACTGAAGCTTTCTTT.

V gene TRBV10-3 combines with J gene TRBJ1-3; TRBD1 aligns across 7 bases. Unmatched junction bases numbered 9, after V lost 4 bases and J lost 0 bases. The CDR3 has 17 amino acids. Looked up from germline, CDR1 is ENHRY and CDR2 is SYGVKD. DNA of the CDR3: TGTGCCATCAGTGGGACACGACAGGGTCTCTCTGGAAACACCATATATTTT. Protein product: CAISGTRQGLSGNTIYF.

This chain joins TRBV4-1 and TRBJ2-3, with 9 bases identical to TRBD1. V shed 0 bases, J shed 6 bases, and the junction held 10 bases outside the gene matches. The V gene's germline CDR1 is MGHRA and CDR2 YSYEKL. CDR3 length: 17 residues. The CDR3 reads CASSQDQGRDRVDTQYF. CDR3 DNA: TGCGCCAGCAGCCAAGATCAGGGGCGGGACAGGGTGGATACGCAGTATTTT.

J is TRBJ1-3 and V is TRBV19, with TRBD1 as a possible D gene (5 bases). There are 16 residues in the CDR3. Looked up from germline, CDR1 is LNHDA and CDR2 is SQIVND (reference sequence). V lost 5 bases and J 4 bases, leaving 18 bases between the germline ends. The CDR3 sequence: CASSVTVPGRGNTIYF. In nucleotides, the CDR3 is TGTGCCAGTAGTGTGACAGTCCCGGGCAGAGGAAACACCATATATTTT.

This clone was seen once. This rearrangement joins TRBV4-2 to TRBJ2-3; the D gene is possibly TRBD2 (6 bases). The V gene's germline CDR1 is LGHNA and CDR2 YNFKEQ. Trimming took 1 base from V and 4 from J, leaving 12 bases between them. The CDR3 covers 15 residues. In DNA form, the CDR3 reads TGTGCCAGCAGCCAAGGGGCGGGGTCGGCAGATACGCAGTATTTT. This gives the protein CASSQGAGSADTQYF.

This chain joins TRBV5-4 and TRBJ2-2, with 9 bases aligning to TRBD1. The length of the CDR3 is 13 residues. Trimming cost V 5 bases and J 5 bases; bases outside gene matches: 1. CDR1 is SGHNT, CDR2 YYREEE, per germline (reference sequence). The CDR3 here is CASSGTGTGELFF. CDR3 bases: TGTGCCAGCAGTGGGACAGGGACCGGGGAGCTGTTTTTT.

This clone came up once. The chain combines TRBV6-5 with TRBJ2-1; 7 bases line up with TRBD2. V gave up 2 bases and J gave up 7 bases; unmatched junction bases: 5. The CDR3 is 14 amino acids. CDR1 and CDR2 from the germline V gene are MNHEY and SVGAGI. CDR3 amino acids: CASSYLGGGNEQFF. The CDR3 nucleotides read TGTGCCAGCAGTTACCTCGGCGGGGGAAATGAGCAGTTCTTC.

This chain connects TRBV5-1 to TRBJ2-2; 9 nucleotides agree with TRBD2. Trimming removed 0 bases from V and 0 bases from J; junction bases left unmatched: 6. The CDR3 extends over 18 amino acids. CDR1 SGHRS and CDR2 YFSETQ come from the germline V gene. The CDR3 spells CASSLVVRGGSNTGELFF. For the CDR3, the DNA is TGCGCCAGCAGCTTGGTGGTGCGGGGGGGCTCGAACACCGGGGAGCTGTTTTTT.

The sample holds one count of this clone. The rearrangement joins TRBV7-8 to TRBJ1-3; 7 nucleotides align to TRBD1. Trimming removed 5 bases from V and 0 bases from J; junction bases left unmatched: 4. CDR1 is SGHVS and CDR2 is FQNEAQ in the germline V gene. This CDR3 is built from 15 residues. The CDR3 DNA sequence: TGTGCCAGCAGCCCGGGACAGATCTCTGGAAACACCATATATTTT. Its protein product is CASSPGQISGNTIYF.

A few counts support this clone. The chain has TRBV28 and TRBJ2-7; no clear D gene. The CDR3 is 12 amino acids. Germline lookup yields CDR1 MDHEN and CDR2 SYDVKM. V lost 5 bases and J lost 4, with 9 bases in between. CDR3: CASSIGYYEQYF. The CDR3 coding sequence is TGTGCCAGCAGTATCGGGTATTACGAGCAGTACTTC.

The chain is built from TRBV2 and TRBJ1-6; 11 bases match TRBD1. This CDR3 spans 15 amino acids. Per the germline V gene, CDR1 is SNHLY and CDR2 is FYNNEI. V trimming: 3 bases; J trimming: 9 bases; junction bases outside the gene matches: 4. CDR3 sequence reads: CASSEHGTGGSPLHF. The CDR3 DNA follows: TGTGCCAGCAGTGAGCACGGGACAGGGGGTTCACCCCTCCACTTT.

The V call is TRBV11-1, the J call TRBJ1-4; 7 positions match TRBD1. The germline V gene encodes CDR1 SGHAT and CDR2 FQDESV (reference sequence). The CDR3 covers 14 residues. Germline trimming cut 5 bases from V and 8 bases from J; bases unmatched to any gene: 8. CDR3 sequence: CASSRQGVREKLFF. CDR3 bases: TGTGCCAGCAGCCGACAGGGCGTCCGGGAAAAACTGTTTTTT. The full variable domain, completed using reference TRBV11-1 and TRBJ1-4, is EAEVAQSPRYKITEKSQAVAFWCDPISGHATLYWYRQILGQGPELLVQFQDESVVDDSQLPKDRFSAERLKGVDSTLKIQPAELGDSAMYLCASSRQGVREKLFFGSGTQLSVL.

The chain recombines TRBV5-1 with TRBJ2-7; TRBD2 matches at 7 bases. Germline assignment: CDR1 SGHRS and CDR2 YFSETQ. J gave up 6 bases and V 4 bases, and 10 bases lay outside the gene matches. CDR3 length: 14 amino acids. DNA of the CDR3: TGCGCCAGCAGCATAGGACGGGGGGAGGCCGAGCAGTACTTC. Its protein is CASSIGRGEAEQYF.

The rearrangement links TRBV28 to TRBJ2-5, with a weak D call TRBD2 (6 bases). Germline loops: CDR1 MDHEN, CDR2 SYDVKM. This CDR3 comprises 14 residues. V lost 4 bases and J lost 3, with 12 bases in between. The CDR3 reads CASSSPSEKETQYF. The CDR3 region has the DNA TGTGCCAGCAGTTCCCCTAGCGAAAAAGAGACCCAGTACTTC.

J is TRBJ1-5 and V is TRBV25-1; D unresolved. CDR1 and CDR2 (germline): MGHDK, SYGVNS. The CDR3 is 13 residues long. V gave up 6 bases and J gave up 6 bases, with 12 bases separating them. CDR3 nucleotide sequence: TGTGCCAGCAGGGGAGGTCAGGCTCAGCCCCAGCATTTT. As protein: CASRGGQAQPQHF.

The chain combines TRBV2 with TRBJ2-3; 7 positions match TRBD1. The CDR3 runs to 16 residues. V lost 4 bases to trimming and J lost 5 bases; unmatched junction nucleotides: 12. CDR1 is SNHLY, CDR2 FYNNEI, per germline. The DNA of the CDR3 is TGTGCCAGCAGTGTTCGCACTGTAAGGGGGCGAGATACGCAGTATTTT. Translating it yields CASSVRTVRGRDTQYF.

This clone was detected only once. The chain links TRBV28 to TRBJ1-1, with D unresolved. This CDR3 region has 14 residues. Per germline, CDR1 MDHEN and CDR2 SYDVKM. With 5 bases removed from V and 1 base from J, the gap between germline ends came to 11 bases. CDR3 DNA: TGTGCCAGCAGTGTGGAGTCGGGGAACACTGAAGCTTTCTTT. Residues: CASSVESGNTEAFF.

The J gene is TRBJ2-3, the V gene TRBV18; TRBD2 matches at 12 bases. Germline V CDR1 and CDR2: KGHSH, LQKENI. The V and J ends lost 5 bases and 0 bases, in that order; junction bases with no gene match: 9. The CDR3 length is 18 residues. CDR3 coding DNA: TGTGCCAGCTCAGTACTACAGACTAGCGGGAGAAGCACAGATACGCAGTATTTT. Its translation: CASSVLQTSGRSTDTQYF.